This T cell receptor beta chain derives from a study of blood T cell repertoires in COVID-19 (dated by TCRdb to 2018 to 2021). As for the study more broadly: Samples from collaborators originated in the United States, Italy and Spain and spanned both the acute and convalescent phases of COVID-19. The dataset comprised deeply sampled blood TCRbeta repertoires from subjects exposed to, actively infected with, or recovered from COVID-19. The repertoires were made available in a free public database intended to serve as a resource for research on the immune response to SARS-CoV-2. Where available, HLA class I and class II types were taken from metadata supplied by the sample provider and were not determined by assay-based typing. The material from the prospective study consisted of cDNA or gDNA derived from T cells, B-cell-depleted T cells, or PBMCs. Samples came from the ongoing ImmuneRACE study (first 160 participants) plus 1,254 subjects from 6 global collaborators. Nearly every sample came with metadata listing a de-identified subject ID, COVID-19 status, age in years and sex. General conclusions and limits of the study: The amount of clinical and demographic metadata varied by source and participant and was provided uncurated.

Enrolling through a virtual design, the prospective study's participants ranged in age from roughly 18 to 90 years and lived across approximately 25 United States geographic areas. To assign participants to cohorts, the prospective study relied on clinical history that participants themselves reported in a screening survey and a study questionnaire. Exposed participants were defined as having been in contact with someone with a PCR-confirmed or clinician-diagnosed COVID-19 case within 2 weeks of study entry. Each participant in the prospective study had whole blood, serum and a nasopharyngeal or oropharyngeal swab collected by mobile phlebotomists. Over a roughly 2-month period, participants in the prospective study had the option of providing additional blood draws and questionnaires. Prospective study blood samples were shipped either frozen or at room temperature before DNA extraction. The CDR3 has 15 amino acids, counting the end cysteine and phenylalanine. Kept here is only the CDR3 DNA, which spans 45 bases and is read in frame from base 1. The V end loses 4 bases and the J end loses 11 bases, and a stretch of 23 bases separates them. For CDR1 and CDR2, the germline V gene lists MDHEN and SYDVKM.

With regard to this clone: Its antigen remains undetermined. One base away there is no much larger clone; base qualities are not given.

The immunoSEQ Assay, a bias-controlled multiplex PCR, was used to amplify TCRbeta CDR3 regions from genomic DNA. The study's own analysis went as follows. The number of nucleated cells in each sample was estimated from the amplification of reference gene primers within the assay. To quantify the absolute abundance of each unique TCRbeta CDR3 rearrangement, sequence reads were collapsed and filtered. For each sample, productive Simpson clonality was calculated by taking the square root of Simpson's diversity index across productive rearrangements. Imported from immuneACCESS, the table was reduced by TCRdb to in-frame sequences with V and J called. These copies leave out some clones; in studies compared against another copy, an unresolved V gene accounts for under half, and the cause of the remainder is not known. That table gives V, J and clone size, and the DNA gave D and trimming. Across this sample there are around 250,000 clones, with 80% to 90% seen only once. Roughly 0.95% of the sample is taken by the ten largest.

The chain employs TRBV28 and TRBJ1-1; a tentative D match to TRBD1 spans 6 bases. The sequence was obtained from a man over 45 who had been exposed to COVID-19. Sequenced sample: PBMCs or T cells enriched from blood (not recorded which). CDR3 protein: CASSSHDSGLRGAFF. Read as DNA, the sequence is TGTGCCAGCAGTTCCCACGACAGCGGCCTAAGGGGGGCTTTCTTT.